This passage covers 19 T cell receptor beta chains from one sample sequenced in a study of tumor-infiltrating lymphocytes in localized non-small cell lung cancer. Sequencing used immunoSEQ multiplex PCR; TCRdb keeps in-frame clones, though not all of them. The sample includes about 16,000 clones, around 75% of them seen just once. Sequenced material: lung tumor tissue. The receptors were gathered from a human donor with non-small cell lung cancer.

The chain recombines TRBV27 with TRBJ2-2, with D possibly TRBD1 on 6 matching bases. Trimming pared 6 bases from V and 5 bases from J, leaving 13 bases between. Germline assignment: CDR1 MNHEY and CDR2 SMNVEV (reference sequence). This CDR3 region has 14 residues. CDR3 DNA: TGTGCCAGCAGAACAGGGTTTCCAACCGGGGAGCTGTTTTTT. Amino acid sequence: CASRTGFPTGELFF.

This clone is a singleton in its sample. The chain combines TRBV9 with TRBJ1-3, with unresolved D. Germline lookup yields CDR1 SGDLS and CDR2 YYNGEE. This CDR3 is 15 amino acids long. Trimming left V 3 bases short and J 0 bases short, with 10 bases between. The CDR3 DNA is TGTGCCAGCAGCGAAAGCAAACTCTCTGGAAACACCATATATTTT. Its protein product is CASSESKLSGNTIYF. Complete variable domain (other parts from reference TRBV9 and TRBJ1-3): DSGVTQTPKHLITATGQRVTLRCSPRSGDLSVYWYQQSLDQGLQFLIQYYNGEERAKGNILERFSAQQFPDLHSELNLSSLELGDSALYFCASSESKLSGNTIYFGEGSWLTVV.

The V call is TRBV5-1, the J call TRBJ2-7, with TRBD2 as a possible D gene (7 bases). The CDR3 has 15 amino acids. CDR1 and CDR2 from the germline V gene are SGHRS and YFSETQ. V lost 4 bases, J lost 2 bases, and 16 bases lay in between. CDR3 DNA sequence: TGCGCCAGCAGCCTTACCTCCGGGGGGCCCTACGAGCAGTACTTC. This sequence encodes CASSLTSGGPYEQYF.

In its sample, this clone was seen a few times. J is TRBJ2-3 and V is TRBV30; 8 positions agree with TRBD2. Trimming took 2 bases from V and 1 from J; bases not matched to a gene: 8. CDR1 is GTSNPN, CDR2 SVGIG, per germline (reference sequence). The CDR3 spans 16 residues. CDR3 sequence: CAWSPLIAGRTDTQYF. In DNA form, the CDR3 reads TGTGCCTGGAGTCCTCTTATAGCGGGGCGCACAGATACGCAGTATTTT. The variable domain in full, completed from reference TRBV30 and TRBJ2-3, reads SQTIHQWPATLVQPVGSPLSLECTVEGTSNPNLYWYRQAAGRGLQLLFYSVGIGQISSEVPQNLSASRPQDRQFILSSKKLLLSDSGFYLCAWSPLIAGRTDTQYFGPGTRLTVL.

V gene TRBV11-1 combines with J gene TRBJ2-7, with D possibly TRBD2 on 5 matching bases. V lost 4 bases and J 2 bases, leaving 15 bases between the germline ends. The CDR3 totals 15 residues. In germline, CDR1 is SGHAT, CDR2 FQDESV (reference sequence). The CDR3 protein is CASSSDRTAAYEQYF. The CDR3 coding sequence is TGTGCCAGCAGCTCTGACCGGACTGCGGCCTACGAGCAGTACTTC. The full variable domain, its missing parts supplied by reference TRBV11-1 and TRBJ2-7, is EAEVAQSPRYKITEKSQAVAFWCDPISGHATLYWYRQILGQGPELLVQFQDESVVDDSQLPKDRFSAERLKGVDSTLKIQPAELGDSAMYLCASSSDRTAAYEQYFGPGTRLTVT.

By proportion, this clone is medium-sized. This chain links TRBV14 with TRBJ2-6; D gene unclear. The length of the CDR3 is 15 residues. Germline CDR1 is SGHDN and CDR2 is FVKESK. V lost 1 base and J lost 2, with 6 bases in between. The CDR3 nucleotides read TGTGCCAGCAGCCAAGCGGGTACTGGGGCCAACGTCCTGACTTTC. This gives the protein CASSQAGTGANVLTF.

The CDR3 region has the DNA TGTGCCAGCAGTTATCAGGACCCCCGGGGGGAGCTGTTTTTT. As protein: CASSYQDPRGELFF. This chain uses TRBV6-5 with TRBJ2-2; D ambiguous. The CDR3 contains 14 residues. Deletions cut 3 bases from V and 8 bases from J, with 13 bases between. Germline loops: CDR1 MNHEY, CDR2 SVGAGI.

The chain uses TRBV5-6 and TRBJ1-2, with 8 bases fitting TRBD1. V lost 1 base to trimming and J lost 2 bases; unmatched junction nucleotides: 13. Germline V gene sequence: CDR1 SGHDT, CDR2 YYEEEE. The CDR3 extends over 18 amino acids. The CDR3 here is CASSLRGGQGARNYGYTF. The DNA of the CDR3 is TGTGCCAGCAGCTTGAGAGGAGGCCAGGGGGCGCGGAACTATGGCTACACCTTC.

The chain is built from TRBV5-1 and TRBJ2-7; 11 positions agree with TRBD2. The CDR3 sequence is 19 residues long. The germline V gene encodes CDR1 SGHRS and CDR2 YFSETQ. V lost 5 bases and J lost 2; bases outside the gene matches: 18. In DNA, the CDR3 is TGCGCCAGCAGATCCATAGCGGGGGGGACCCAGAGGCCGACCTACGAGCAGTACTTC. It is translated as CASRSIAGGTQRPTYEQYF.

This chain links TRBV10-3 with TRBJ1-6, with TRBD1 identical over 10 bases. Trimming cost V 5 bases and J 10 bases; bases outside gene matches: 5. The CDR3 consists of 14 residues. CDR1 and CDR2 from the germline V gene are ENHRY and SYGVKD. Here the CDR3 reads CAISPGQGESPLHF. In DNA, the CDR3 is TGTGCCATCAGTCCTGGACAGGGGGAGTCACCCCTCCACTTT.

J is TRBJ1-2 and V is TRBV15; a possible D gene is TRBD1 (6 bases). Between the trimmed V and J ends, which lost 6 bases and 7 bases, there was a span of 18 bases. The CDR3 consists of 14 residues. The germline V gene encodes CDR1 LNHNV and CDR2 YYDKDF (reference sequence). The CDR3 region is CATSDRLMLGGYTF. The CDR3 region has the DNA TGTGCCACCAGTGACAGGTTAATGTTAGGTGGCTACACCTTC.

V is TRBV10-3 and J is TRBJ2-5; D is perhaps TRBD2 (7 bases). Between the trimmed V and J ends, which lost 10 bases and 3 bases, there was a span of 18 bases. Germline-derived CDR1 and CDR2 are ENHRY and SYGVKD. This CDR3 has 14 residues. This chain's CDR3 is CASQPGGGEETQYF. The CDR3 nucleotides read TGTGCCAGTCAACCGGGGGGCGGGGAAGAGACCCAGTACTTC.

This chain connects TRBV2 to TRBJ2-3; 8 nucleotides line up with TRBD2. V lost 2 bases, J lost 2 bases, and 3 bases stayed unmatched. CDR1 and CDR2 from the germline V gene are SNHLY and FYNNEI. The CDR3 has 15 amino acids. DNA of the CDR3: TGTGCCAGCAGTGAATCGGGAGGGGTCACAGATACGCAGTATTTT. This encodes CASSESGGVTDTQYF.

This chain joins TRBV6-1 and TRBJ1-5, with unresolved D. Germline V gene sequence: CDR1 MNHNS, CDR2 SASEGT. Trimming left V 7 bases short and J 9 bases short, with 16 bases between. The CDR3 is 13 residues long. CDR3 DNA: TGTGCCAGCATTCCTGGACCGGCCCGGCCCCAGCATTTT. This codes for CASIPGPARPQHF.

By sample fraction, this clone is medium-sized. V usage is TRBV4-2 and J usage is TRBJ1-5; TRBD1 agrees at 7 bases. The CDR3 totals 16 residues. The germline V gene encodes CDR1 LGHNA and CDR2 YNFKEQ. After removal of 1 base from V and 2 bases from J, the junction contained 5 bases not matched to a gene. CDR3 sequence reads: CASSQVTGQGNQPQHF. In nucleotides, the CDR3 is TGTGCCAGCAGCCAAGTGACAGGGCAAGGCAATCAGCCCCAGCATTTT.

This clone was counted only a few times. V is TRBV7-3 and J is TRBJ1-1; D not certain. The germline V gene has CDR1 SGHTA and CDR2 FQGTGA. The CDR3 is 14 amino acids. Trimming removed 5 bases from V and 4 bases from J, with 14 bases in between. CDR3: CASSPGGSGTEAFF. CDR3 coding DNA: TGTGCCAGCAGCCCGGGAGGCTCCGGCACTGAAGCTTTCTTT.

This chain uses TRBV7-9 with TRBJ1-5; D may be TRBD1 (5 bases). The V gene's germline CDR1 is SEHNR and CDR2 FQNEAQ (reference sequence). Trimming took off 4 bases at V and 6 bases at J, with 10 bases between the two ends. The CDR3 extends over 13 amino acids. The CDR3 sequence is CASSSTAVQPQHF. CDR3 DNA sequence: TGTGCCAGCAGCTCGACAGCTGTTCAGCCCCAGCATTTT.

The rearrangement joins TRBV25-1 to TRBJ1-2; D is ambiguous. V dropped 2 bases and J dropped 6 bases, with 7 bases sitting between them. The CDR3 has 12 amino acids. Germline V CDR1 and CDR2: MGHDK, SYGVNS. The CDR3 DNA reads as TGTGCCAGCAGTGAACAGACGAATGGCTACACCTTC. The encoded protein is CASSEQTNGYTF.

The chain combines TRBV25-1 with TRBJ2-7; D call uncertain. V was pared by 4 bases and J by 3 bases, with 4 bases between. CDR1 is MGHDK, CDR2 SYGVNS, per germline. The CDR3 is 11 residues long. Here the CDR3 reads CASSGGYEQYF. The CDR3 DNA reads as TGTGCCAGCAGTGGGGGCTACGAGCAGTACTTC.